The 10 T cell receptor beta chains below come from one sample, sequenced in a study of vaccination and CD4 T cells after COVID-19. The study sequenced cultured CD4+ T cell DNA using the Oncomine TCR Beta short-read assay. TCRdb used MiXCR to reprocess the PCR reads, holding one entry per CDR3 protein. The sample includes around 10,000 distinct CDR3 sequences, 69% seen only once; the top ten take about a tenth. The sample's treatment: 10-day PBMC culture with coronavirus spike peptide pools or control peptides (ViraFEST assay). Antigens of these TCRs are unknown. Input material: CD4+ T cells from blood, cultured in vitro. Source of these receptors: a human donor who had recovered from COVID-19.

The J gene is TRBJ1-1, the V gene TRBV2; TRBD1 might be the D (5 bases). This CDR3 region has 13 residues. Per the germline V gene, CDR1 is SNHLY and CDR2 is FYNNEI. V lost 4 bases and J 1 base, leaving 7 bases between the germline ends. The chain's CDR3 is CASSGDRNTEAFF. Here the CDR3 DNA reads TGTGCCAGCAGTGGGGACCGGAACACTGAAGCTTTCTTT.

In its sample, this clonotype was seen a few times. The chain carries TRBV11-2 and TRBJ1-1; D ambiguous. The CDR3 contains 15 residues. The V gene lost 2 bases and the J gene lost 1 base, with 11 bases spanning the gap. The germline V gene has CDR1 SGHAT and CDR2 FQNNGV. The CDR3 nucleotides are TGTGCCAGCAGCTTATCCGGCCCAGCGAACACTGAAGCTTTCTTT. Protein product: CASSLSGPANTEAFF. The full variable domain, completed using reference TRBV11-2 and TRBJ1-1, is EAGVAQSPRYKIIEKRQSVAFWCNPISGHATLYWYQQILGQGPKLLIQFQNNGVVDDSQLPKDRFSAERLKGVDSTLKIQPAKLEDSAVYLCASSLSGPANTEAFFGQGTRLTVV.

About this clonotype: Germline is not matched at one junction end, which may reflect a read error. The chain carries TRBV24-1 and TRBJ2-3; 8 bases match TRBD1. Germline-derived CDR1 and CDR2 are KGHDR and SFDVKD. This CDR3 contains 15 residues. In DNA, the CDR3 is TGTGCCACCAGCCAACGGACAGGGTGGACAGATTCGCAGTATTTT. Encoded protein: CATSQRTGWTDSQYF.

This clonotype was seen a handful of times. The chain joins TRBV24-1 to TRBJ1-1; no reliable D call. The ends were cut back, 7 bases at V and 4 bases at J, with 9 bases in the middle. Per germline, CDR1 KGHDR and CDR2 SFDVKD. This CDR3 has 12 amino acids. The CDR3 bases are TGTGCCACCAGGAGCGAGGGCACTGAAGCTTTCTTT. It is translated as CATRSEGTEAFF.

The chain is built from TRBV6-5 and TRBJ1-6; TRBD1 aligns across 9 bases. J gave up 14 bases and V 2 bases, and 13 bases lay outside the gene matches. CDR3 length: 16 amino acids. Germline V lookup: CDR1 MNHEY, CDR2 SVGAGI. CDR3 coding DNA: TGTGCCAGCAGTTACGATGGTGGTACAGGGGGCCCGTCCCTCCACTTT. Its translation: CASSYDGGTGGPSLHF.

This chain joins TRBV7-9 and TRBJ1-2; no firm D call. Germline CDR1 reads SEHNR; CDR2 reads FQNEAQ (reference sequence). The ends were cut back, 5 bases at V and 6 bases at J, with 16 bases in the middle. This CDR3 region has 14 residues. CDR3 nucleotides: TGTGCCAGCAGCCCACGGGCCGGTGTCCATGGCTACACCTTC. Encoded protein: CASSPRAGVHGYTF.

The chain joins TRBV6-2 or TRBV6-3 to TRBJ1-5; D ambiguous. This CDR3 contains 13 residues. The V gene lost 5 bases and the J gene lost 4 bases, with 9 bases spanning the gap. Germline lookup yields CDR1 MNHEY and CDR2 SVGEGT. Here the CDR3 reads CASSQRENQPQHF. The CDR3 nucleotides are TGTGCCAGCAGTCAGAGAGAGAATCAGCCCCAGCATTTT.

The V call is TRBV24-1, the J call TRBJ2-2, with 9 bases identical to TRBD1. CDR1 and CDR2 from the germline V gene are KGHDR and SFDVKD. The CDR3 loop spans 18 amino acids. The ends lost 5 bases at V and 5 bases at J; junction bases unmatched: 14. The CDR3: CATSAPGTGIHGTGELFF. As DNA, the CDR3 is TGTGCCACCAGTGCCCCCGGGACAGGGATTCATGGTACCGGGGAGCTGTTTTTT.

J is TRBJ2-1 and V is TRBV12-3 or TRBV12-4, with 10 nucleotides matching TRBD2. The CDR3 extends over 18 amino acids. V lost 4 bases to trimming and J lost 5 bases; unmatched junction nucleotides: 14. CDR3 protein: CASSSGGFSGRIDNEQFF. The CDR3 region has the DNA TGTGCCAGCAGTTCTGGCGGTTTTAGCGGGAGGATCGACAATGAGCAGTTCTTC.

The genes are TRBV20-1 and TRBJ2-3; D is unresolved. Germline CDR1 DFQATT, CDR2 SNEGSKA (reference sequence). Trimming stripped 3 bases from V and 7 bases from J, with 11 bases between. The length of the CDR3 is 12 residues. This CDR3 is CSARVLDHTQYF. CDR3 DNA sequence: TGCAGTGCTAGGGTACTCGACCATACGCAGTATTTT.